This paragraph covers one TCR beta chain sequence. Its antigen is unidentified. TCRdb reanalysed the 5' RACE reads using MiXCR and keeps one entry per CDR3 protein. The sample consists of about 450,000 distinct CDR3 sequences, more than 25% of them appearing once. This sample was taken from a study of CD8 T cells in ankylosing spondylitis. CDR1 is MNHNY, CDR2 SVGAGI, per germline (reference sequence). CDR3 length: 13 residues. Trimming took 7 bases from V and 5 from J, leaving 14 bases between them. Study outcomes and limitations: Clones linked to disease were reported to show significant enrichment in matched ankylosing spondylitis synovial fluid. Made up of about eight highly homologous variants, a TCR beta motif appeared characteristic of ankylosing spondylitis blood.

Specimen: blood, either unsorted or a sorted T cell fraction (not recorded which). The J gene is TRBJ2-5, the V gene TRBV6-6; D call uncertain. The clonotype was recovered from a male donor with ankylosing spondylitis. The CDR3 DNA is TGTGCCAGCACACGTCGTGGTTGGGAGACCCAGTACTTC. Protein: CASTRRGWETQYF.